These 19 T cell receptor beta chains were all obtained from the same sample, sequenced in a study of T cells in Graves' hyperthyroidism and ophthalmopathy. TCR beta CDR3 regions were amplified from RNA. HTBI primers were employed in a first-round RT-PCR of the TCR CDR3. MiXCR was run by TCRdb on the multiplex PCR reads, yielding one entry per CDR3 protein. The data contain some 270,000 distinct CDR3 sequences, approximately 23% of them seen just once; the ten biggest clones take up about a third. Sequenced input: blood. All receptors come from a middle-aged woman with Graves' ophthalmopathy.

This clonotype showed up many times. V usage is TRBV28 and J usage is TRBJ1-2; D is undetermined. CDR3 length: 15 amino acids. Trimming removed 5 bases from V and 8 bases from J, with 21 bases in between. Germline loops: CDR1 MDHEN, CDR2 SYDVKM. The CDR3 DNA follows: TGTGCCAGCAGTCTACCTCCGAGCCATGGAGCCGGCTACACCTTC. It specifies CASSLPPSHGAGYTF.

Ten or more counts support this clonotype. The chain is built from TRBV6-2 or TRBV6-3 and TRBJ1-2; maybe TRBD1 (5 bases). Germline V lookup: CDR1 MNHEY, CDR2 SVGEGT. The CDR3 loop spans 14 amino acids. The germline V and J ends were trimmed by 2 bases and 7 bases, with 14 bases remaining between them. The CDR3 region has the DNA TGTGCCAGCAGTTACGGACCCGGGGGAAGTGGCTACACCTTC. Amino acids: CASSYGPGGSGYTF.

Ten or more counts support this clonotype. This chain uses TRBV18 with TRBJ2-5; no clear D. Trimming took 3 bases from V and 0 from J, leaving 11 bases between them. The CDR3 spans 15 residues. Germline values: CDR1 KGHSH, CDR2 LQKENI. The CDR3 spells CASSPWAGNQETQYF. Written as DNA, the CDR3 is TGTGCCAGCTCACCTTGGGCTGGGAACCAAGAGACCCAGTACTTC.

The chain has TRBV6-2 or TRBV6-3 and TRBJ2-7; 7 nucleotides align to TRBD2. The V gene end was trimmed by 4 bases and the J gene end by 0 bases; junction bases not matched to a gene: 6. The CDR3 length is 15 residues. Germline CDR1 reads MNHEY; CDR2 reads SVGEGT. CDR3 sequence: CASSSTSQSSYEQYF. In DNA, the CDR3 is TGTGCCAGCAGTTCGACTAGCCAGAGCTCCTACGAGCAGTACTTC.

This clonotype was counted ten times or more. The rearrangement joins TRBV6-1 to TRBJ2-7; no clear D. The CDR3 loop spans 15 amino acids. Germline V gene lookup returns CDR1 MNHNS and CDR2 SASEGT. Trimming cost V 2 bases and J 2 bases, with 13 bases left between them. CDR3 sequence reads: CASSETPRAAYEQYF. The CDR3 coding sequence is TGTGCCAGCAGTGAAACCCCCCGGGCGGCCTACGAGCAGTACTTC.

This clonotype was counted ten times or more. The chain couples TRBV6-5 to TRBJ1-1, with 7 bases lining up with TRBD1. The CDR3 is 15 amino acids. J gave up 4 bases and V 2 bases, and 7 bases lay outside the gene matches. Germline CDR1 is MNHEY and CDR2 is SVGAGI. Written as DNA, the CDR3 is TGTGCCAGCAGTTACCTAGGGGGCCGGGTCACTGAAGCTTTCTTT. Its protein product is CASSYLGGRVTEAFF.

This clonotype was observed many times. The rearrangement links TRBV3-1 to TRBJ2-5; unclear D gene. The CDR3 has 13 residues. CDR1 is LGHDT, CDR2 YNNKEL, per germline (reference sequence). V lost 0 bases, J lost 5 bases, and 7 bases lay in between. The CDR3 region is CASSQDTVETQYF. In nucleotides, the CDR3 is TGTGCCAGCAGCCAAGATACGGTCGAGACCCAGTACTTC.

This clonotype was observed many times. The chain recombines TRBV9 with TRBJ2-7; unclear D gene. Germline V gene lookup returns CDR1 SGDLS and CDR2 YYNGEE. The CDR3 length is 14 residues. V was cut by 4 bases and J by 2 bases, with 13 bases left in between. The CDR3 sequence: CASSLTDGTYEQYF. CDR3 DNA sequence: TGTGCCAGCAGCCTCACGGACGGCACCTACGAGCAGTACTTC.

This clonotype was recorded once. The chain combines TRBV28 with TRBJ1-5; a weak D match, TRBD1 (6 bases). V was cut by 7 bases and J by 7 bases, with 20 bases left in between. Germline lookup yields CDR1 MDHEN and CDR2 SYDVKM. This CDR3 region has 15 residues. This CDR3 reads CASTSGTLLVQPQHF. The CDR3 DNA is TGTGCCAGCACCTCCGGGACACTTCTGGTGCAGCCCCAGCATTTT.

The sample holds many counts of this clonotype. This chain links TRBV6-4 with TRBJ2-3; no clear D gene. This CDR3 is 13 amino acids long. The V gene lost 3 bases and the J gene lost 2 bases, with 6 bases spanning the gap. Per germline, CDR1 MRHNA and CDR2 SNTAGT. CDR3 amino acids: CASSDTNTDTQYF. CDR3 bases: TGTGCCAGCAGTGATACCAACACAGATACGCAGTATTTT.

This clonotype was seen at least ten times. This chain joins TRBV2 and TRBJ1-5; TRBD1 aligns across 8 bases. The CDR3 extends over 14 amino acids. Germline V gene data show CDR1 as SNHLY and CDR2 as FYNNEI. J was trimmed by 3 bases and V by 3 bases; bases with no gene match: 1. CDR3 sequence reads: CASSETGVNQPQHF. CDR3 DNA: TGTGCCAGCAGTGAGACAGGGGTCAATCAGCCCCAGCATTTT.

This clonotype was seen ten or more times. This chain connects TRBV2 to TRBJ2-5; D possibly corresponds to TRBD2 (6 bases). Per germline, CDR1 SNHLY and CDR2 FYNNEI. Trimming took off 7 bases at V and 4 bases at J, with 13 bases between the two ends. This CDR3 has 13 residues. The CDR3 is CASITGLGETQYF. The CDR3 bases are TGTGCCAGCATTACGGGACTGGGAGAGACCCAGTACTTC.

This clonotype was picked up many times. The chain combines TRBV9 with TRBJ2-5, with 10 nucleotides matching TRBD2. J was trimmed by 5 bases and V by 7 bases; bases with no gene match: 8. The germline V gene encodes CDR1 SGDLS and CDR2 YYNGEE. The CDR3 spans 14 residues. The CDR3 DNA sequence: TGTGCCAGCGGACTAGCGGAGGGTGGGGAGACCCAGTACTTC. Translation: CASGLAEGGETQYF.

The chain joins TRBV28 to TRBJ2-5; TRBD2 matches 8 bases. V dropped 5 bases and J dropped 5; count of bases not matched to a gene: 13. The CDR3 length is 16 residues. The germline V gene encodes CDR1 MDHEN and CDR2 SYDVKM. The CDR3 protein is CASSAQRSGSVETQYF. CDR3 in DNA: TGTGCCAGCAGTGCCCAGAGGAGCGGGAGCGTGGAGACCCAGTACTTC.

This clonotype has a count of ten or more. The CDR3 is CASSQANKRQNIQYF. The CDR3 DNA reads TGTGCCAGCAGCCAAGCGAACAAGCGGCAAAACATTCAGTACTTC. The genes are TRBV3-1 and TRBJ2-4; TRBD2 is a possible D gene (5 bases). The CDR3 extends over 15 amino acids. Trimming stripped 1 base from V and 5 bases from J, with 12 bases between. Germline assignment: CDR1 LGHDT and CDR2 YNNKEL (reference sequence).

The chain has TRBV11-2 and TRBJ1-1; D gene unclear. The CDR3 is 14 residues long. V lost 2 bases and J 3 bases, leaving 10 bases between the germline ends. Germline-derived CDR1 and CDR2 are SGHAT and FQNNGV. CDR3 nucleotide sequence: TGTGCCAGCAGCTTAAGGGTTCTCCACACTGAAGCTTTCTTT. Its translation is CASSLRVLHTEAFF.

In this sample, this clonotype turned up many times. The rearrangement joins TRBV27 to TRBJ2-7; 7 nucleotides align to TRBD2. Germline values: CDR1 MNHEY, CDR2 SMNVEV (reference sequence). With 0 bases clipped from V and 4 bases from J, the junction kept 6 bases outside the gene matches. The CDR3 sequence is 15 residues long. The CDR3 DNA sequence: TGTGCCAGCAGTTTATCGCGTGGGGGGGTTTACGAGCAGTACTTC. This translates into CASSLSRGGVYEQYF.

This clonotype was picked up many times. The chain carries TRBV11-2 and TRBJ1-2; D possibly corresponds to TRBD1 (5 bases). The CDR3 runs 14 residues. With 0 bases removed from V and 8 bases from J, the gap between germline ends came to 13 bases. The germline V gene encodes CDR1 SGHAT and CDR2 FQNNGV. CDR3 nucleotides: TGTGCCAGCAGCTTAGATCCGGCAGGGAAGGGCTACACCTTC. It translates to CASSLDPAGKGYTF.

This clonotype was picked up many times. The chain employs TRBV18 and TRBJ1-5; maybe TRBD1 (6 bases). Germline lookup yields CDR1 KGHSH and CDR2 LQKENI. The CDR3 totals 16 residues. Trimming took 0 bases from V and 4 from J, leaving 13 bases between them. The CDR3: CASSPPQGLGNQPQHF. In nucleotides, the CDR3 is TGTGCCAGCTCACCACCGCAGGGGCTGGGGAATCAGCCCCAGCATTTT.